The source of this T cell receptor (beta chain) is a study of blood T cells in healthy people across ages (dated by TCRdb to between 2014 and 2016). Background for the entire study: In model experiments, template switching captured about one uniquely barcoded TCR beta cDNA molecule for every two T cells. To avoid experimental bias, donors of different ages were distributed randomly across sequencing lanes. Using the same blood draw, the study looked at two additional independent replicas of 1 million unique cDNA reads for two donors, one aged 18 to 30 and the other aged 80 or older. Using deep sequencing normalized with unique cDNA molecular identifiers, the study measured how TCR beta repertoire diversity changes with age. The donors were split into four age groups: young (average 16 years), middle-aged (about 40), aged (approximately 60) and long-lived (under 90).

Library method: 5' RACE. Instrument on record: Illumina HiSeq 2500. A second PCR of 7 to 11 cycles was run with a J-beta primer mix and a sample-barcoded 5' primer. A unique molecular identifier was introduced onto each TCR beta cDNA molecule by a template-switch 5' adaptor carrying 12 random nucleotides. Each sample yielded at least 3 million CDR3-containing paired-end reads. All of the RNA was converted into first-strand cDNA using the Mint cDNA synthesis kit, with a TRBC-specific oligonucleotide serving as the primer. After uracil-DNA glycosylase treatment, a first 18-cycle PCR used universal primers M1SS and BC2_uni_R on all cDNA. In the authors' own workflow: Normalization of each sample was performed by random selection of 1 million high-quality reads, each carrying a distinct molecular identifier. Reads sharing molecular identifiers were discarded rather than binned into consensus sequences. MiTCR, set to a Q25 quality threshold and the strictest error-elimination algorithm, was used for CDR3 identification, clonotype clustering and error correction. A nonparametric unseen species model with Euler transformation was used to estimate a lower bound on total TCR beta diversity. TCRdb reanalyzed the raw reads on its own, using fastp at Q25 for trimming and MiXCR for clone calling, and kept in-frame beta chains. Merged by CDR3 protein, the rows form single entries marked with the most common genes and DNA. The V and J calls shown here were made by TCRdb, not taken from the authors' results. The sample table shows around 970,000 distinct CDR3 sequences, and 45% to 60% are seen once. 20% to 25% of the sample is held by the ten biggest clonotypes.

From the cysteine up to the phenylalanine, the CDR3 has a length of 14 residues. Only the CDR3 DNA stays, 42 bases, in frame from base 1. The V and J ends are trimmed by 5 bases and 3 bases, leaving 13 bases between them. Reading the germline V gene gives CDR1 SGHTA and CDR2 FQGNSA. The roughly 39 donors, aged 6 to 90 years, were systemically healthy Caucasian individuals from Russia. Approximately 9.3 milliliters of peripheral blood were drawn from each donor into EDTA-treated Vacutainer tubes. Ficoll-Paque density-gradient centrifugation was used to isolate PBMCs, with at least 7 million per sample. Trizol reagent was used to extract total RNA from the PBMCs, yielding at least 6 micrograms per sample. Naive CD45RAhigh/CD27high T cell percentages were measured by flow cytometry on a PBMC aliquot from every donor. Overall study outcomes, separate from this receptor: The long-lived group showed more naive CD4+ T cells, fewer expanded clones and increased TCR diversity than the aged group, suggesting age selection. Observed TCR beta diversity correlated strongly with the percentage of naive T cells measured by flow cytometry. Because the CMV infection status of the donors was unknown, age-related changes in expanded clonotypes may potentially have been confounded. Since profiling was done on bulk unsorted PBMCs, naive and antigen-experienced compartments could not be conclusively compared. Total diversity estimates from one million sequenced T cells were considered lower bounds and underestimates. As age increased, observed TCR beta diversity per million T cells dropped in a roughly linear way, and a significant reduction was already evident by age about 40.

Comments on this clonotype: Its antigen remains undetermined. No qualities accompany the bases; no much larger clone lies one base away.

The sample taken for sequencing was blood. The source of this sequence is a woman aged 60-75 years in good health. The rearranged segments are TRBV7-2 and TRBJ2-5; the D gene is perhaps TRBD1, from 6 matching bases. The nucleotide sequence is TGTGCCAGCAGCCCGCCCCCAGGGGAAGAGACCCAGTACTTC. Its protein product is CASSPPPGEETQYF. The variable domain in full, with residues beyond the CDR3 obtained from the reference TRBV7-2 and TRBJ2-5 genes, is GAGVSQSPSNKVTEKGKDVELRCDPISGHTALYWYRQSLGQGLEFLIYFQGNSAPDKSGLPSDRFSAERTGGSVSTLTIQRTQQEDSAVYLCASSPPPGEETQYFGPGTRLLVL.